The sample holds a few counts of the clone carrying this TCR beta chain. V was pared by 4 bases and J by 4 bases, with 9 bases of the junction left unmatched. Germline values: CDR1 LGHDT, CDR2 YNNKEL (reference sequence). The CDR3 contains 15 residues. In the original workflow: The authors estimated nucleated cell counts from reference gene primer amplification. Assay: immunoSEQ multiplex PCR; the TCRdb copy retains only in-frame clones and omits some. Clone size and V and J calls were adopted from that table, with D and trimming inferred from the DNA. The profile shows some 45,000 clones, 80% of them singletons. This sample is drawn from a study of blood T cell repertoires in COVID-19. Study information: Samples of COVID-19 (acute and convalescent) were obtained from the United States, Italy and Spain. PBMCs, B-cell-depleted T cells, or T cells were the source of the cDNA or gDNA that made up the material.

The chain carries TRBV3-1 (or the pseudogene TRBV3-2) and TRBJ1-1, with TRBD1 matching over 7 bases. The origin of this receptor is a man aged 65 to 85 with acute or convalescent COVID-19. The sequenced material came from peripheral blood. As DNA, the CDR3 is TGTGCCAGCAGCCGCCACACGACAGGGACCACTGAAGCTTTCTTT. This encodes CASSRHTTGTTEAFF.